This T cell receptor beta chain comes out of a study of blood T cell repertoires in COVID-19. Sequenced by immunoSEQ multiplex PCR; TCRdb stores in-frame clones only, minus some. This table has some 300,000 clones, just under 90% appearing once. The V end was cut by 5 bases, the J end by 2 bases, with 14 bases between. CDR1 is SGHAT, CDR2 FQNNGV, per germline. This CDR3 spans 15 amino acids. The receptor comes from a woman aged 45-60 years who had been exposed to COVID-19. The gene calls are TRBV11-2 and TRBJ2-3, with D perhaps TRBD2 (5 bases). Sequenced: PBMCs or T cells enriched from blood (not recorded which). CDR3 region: CASSRLLVATDTQYF. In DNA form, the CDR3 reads TGTGCCAGCAGCCGCCTACTAGTTGCCACAGATACGCAGTATTTT.